These 10 T cell receptor beta chains were sequenced from one sample in a study of OX40 agonist ivuxolimab in advanced cancers. Libraries were prepared by immunoSEQ multiplex PCR; TCRdb keeps only in-frame clonotypes and omits some of them. The table includes some 46,000 clones, approximately 83% detected once. Material: CD4+ or CD8+ T cells sorted from blood, obtained in a trial of the OX40 agonist ivuxolimab. These receptors were obtained from an adult with an advanced solid tumor such as melanoma, head and neck, liver or kidney cancer.

The CDR3 DNA follows: TGTGCCAGCAGCGTGGACAGCTCGACCTACGAGCAGTACTTC. Translating gives CASSVDSSTYEQYF. V usage is TRBV9 and J usage is TRBJ2-7; D might be TRBD1 (6 bases). Trimming shortened V by 2 bases and J by 2 bases, and 11 bases separated the two germline ends. The CDR3 has 14 residues. Germline CDR1 reads SGDLS; CDR2 reads YYNGEE.

J is TRBJ1-1 and V is TRBV7-9; 8 bases line up with TRBD1. V was clipped by 5 bases and J by 3 bases; unmatched bases: 5. Germline lookup yields CDR1 SEHNR and CDR2 FQNEAQ (reference sequence). The CDR3 is 14 residues long. As DNA, the CDR3 is TGTGCCAGCAGCCTTTACAGGGGGGACACTGAAGCTTTCTTT. It translates to CASSLYRGDTEAFF.

This clone was recorded a few times. Sequence at one end of the junction differs from germline and may be a read error. The chain carries TRBV18 and TRBJ1-1, with 9 bases fitting TRBD1. CDR1 and CDR2 from the germline V gene are KGHSH and LQKENI. This CDR3 contains 13 residues. CDR3 sequence: CASSPRGQGEYYF. CDR3 DNA sequence: TGTGCCAGCTCACCAAGGGGACAGGGCGAGTATTACTTT.

The J gene is TRBJ2-5, the V gene TRBV4-1, with D perhaps TRBD1 (6 bases). CDR3 size: 15 residues. CDR1 and CDR2 (germline): MGHRA, YSYEKL. V was clipped by 0 bases and J by 5 bases, with 13 bases between them. CDR3 nucleotides: TGCGCCAGCAGCCAAGATGAGGGGGAAGGGGAGACCCAGTACTTC. Its translation: CASSQDEGEGETQYF.

The rearrangement joins TRBV2 to TRBJ2-5, with D possibly matching TRBD2 (5 bases). The CDR3 totals 14 residues. V lost 0 bases and J lost 5, with 10 bases in between. Germline V CDR1 and CDR2: SNHLY, FYNNEI. As DNA, the CDR3 is TGTGCCAGCAGTGAAGCGGGGAGTTGGGAGACCCAGTACTTC. This codes for CASSEAGSWETQYF.

The chain combines TRBV11-2 with TRBJ2-1; TRBD2 matches 10 bases. Germline-derived CDR1 and CDR2 are SGHAT and FQNNGV. This CDR3 is built from 14 residues. With V trimmed by 5 bases and J by 12 bases, 10 bases remained unmatched. The CDR3 protein is CASSLTSGNLAQFF. The CDR3 DNA reads as TGTGCCAGCAGCCTCACTAGCGGGAACCTCGCGCAGTTCTTC.

This sequence joins TRBV7-9 and TRBJ2-7, with 9 bases fitting TRBD1. The V and J ends lost 2 bases and 5 bases, in that order; junction bases with no gene match: 7. CDR1 SEHNR and CDR2 FQNEAQ come from the germline V gene (reference sequence). The CDR3 totals 15 residues. DNA of the CDR3: TGTGCCAGCAGCTTAAAGGGGACAGGGTCCCACGAGCAGTACTTC. Its protein product is CASSLKGTGSHEQYF.

This clone appeared a few times. The rearrangement joins TRBV30 to TRBJ2-7; 8 bases match TRBD1. From germline, CDR1 is GTSNPN and CDR2 SVGIG (reference sequence). There are 13 residues in the CDR3. Trimming took 3 bases from V and 2 from J; bases not matched to a gene: 3. The CDR3 protein is CAWRTGEPYEQYF. Here the CDR3 DNA reads TGTGCCTGGAGGACAGGGGAACCCTACGAGCAGTACTTC. The full variable domain, completed using reference TRBV30 and TRBJ2-7, is SQTIHQWPATLVQPVGSPLSLECTVEGTSNPNLYWYRQAAGRGLQLLFYSVGIGQISSEVPQNLSASRPQDRQFILSSKKLLLSDSGFYLCAWRTGEPYEQYFGPGTRLTVT.

The CDR3 is CASSARAGDPGEQFF. In DNA, the CDR3 is TGTGCCAGCAGTGCCCGAGCGGGGGACCCGGGGGAGCAGTTCTTC. This chain joins TRBV6-1 and TRBJ2-1; TRBD2 aligns across 8 bases. The CDR3 loop spans 15 amino acids. The germline V gene has CDR1 MNHNS and CDR2 SASEGT. J gave up 10 bases and V 4 bases, and 12 bases lay outside the gene matches.

This chain joins TRBV6-6 and TRBJ2-1, with TRBD2 matching 8 bases. The CDR3 is 14 residues long. V shed 6 bases and J 6 bases; nucleotides not matched to a gene: 7. CDR1 and CDR2 (germline): MNHNY, SVGAGI (reference sequence). Here the CDR3 DNA reads TGTGCCAGCAGAGAGCGGGGGCAAGGCAATGAGCAGTTCTTC. Translated, it gives CASRERGQGNEQFF.